Listed here are 28 T cell receptor beta chains from one sample, sequenced in a study of blood T cells in healthy people across ages. Using a J-beta primer mix together with a sample-barcoded 5' primer, a second PCR was run for 7 to 11 cycles. From the 5' RACE reads, TCRdb called clonotypes with MiXCR, one entry per CDR3 protein. Of some 1.7 million distinct CDR3 sequences listed, under 30% are singletons. Sequencing was carried out using blood. Receptors originate from a young woman in good health.

The chain employs TRBV2 and TRBJ2-1, with a weak D call TRBD2 (6 bases). The V gene lost 1 base and the J gene lost 9 bases, with 10 bases spanning the gap. CDR3 size: 13 residues. The V gene's germline CDR1 is SNHLY and CDR2 FYNNEI. This CDR3 is CASSEVGLPEQFF. Written as DNA, the CDR3 is TGTGCCAGCAGTGAAGTAGGACTACCTGAGCAGTTCTTC.

In this sample, this clonotype turned up a few times. V and J are TRBV6-5 and TRBJ1-2, with 7 bases fitting TRBD1. J lost 8 bases, V lost 2 bases, and 8 bases had no gene match. Germline V CDR1 and CDR2: MNHEY, SVGAGI. The CDR3 totals 14 residues. CDR3 protein: CASSYLTGEEGYTF. The CDR3 region has the DNA TGTGCCAGCAGTTACCTCACAGGGGAGGAGGGCTACACCTTC.

J is TRBJ2-7 and V is TRBV12-3 or TRBV12-4; 11 nucleotides line up with TRBD1. V lost 3 bases to trimming and J lost 6 bases; unmatched junction nucleotides: 1. This CDR3 contains 13 residues. Written as DNA, the CDR3 is TGTGCCAGCAGTTTGGACAGGGGGCCCGAGCAGTACTTC. Protein product: CASSLDRGPEQYF.

The chain carries TRBV7-2 and TRBJ2-1; perhaps TRBD2 as D (6 bases). The germline V gene encodes CDR1 SGHTA and CDR2 FQGNSA. This CDR3 comprises 17 residues. Trimming removed 2 bases at V and 2 bases at J, with 16 bases between. Here the CDR3 DNA reads TGTGCCAGCAGCTTAAGGGCGGGGAGTTATACCTACAATGAGCAGTTCTTC. Amino acids: CASSLRAGSYTYNEQFF. Combining the CDR3 with reference TRBV7-2 and TRBJ2-1 gives the whole variable domain GAGVSQSPSNKVTEKGKDVELRCDPISGHTALYWYRQSLGQGLEFLIYFQGNSAPDKSGLPSDRFSAERTGGSVSTLTIQRTQQEDSAVYLCASSLRAGSYTYNEQFFGPGTRLTVL.

This clonotype showed up just a few times. V usage is TRBV12-3 or TRBV12-4 and J usage is TRBJ2-4; D possibly uses TRBD1 or TRBD2 (5 bases each). The V end lost 6 bases, the J end lost 1 base, and 7 bases lay between the germline ends. The CDR3 loop spans 13 amino acids. CDR3 region: CASRGEAKNIQYF. In DNA, the CDR3 is TGTGCCAGCAGGGGGGAGGCCAAAAACATTCAGTACTTC.

The chain uses TRBV20-1 and TRBJ1-1, with D unclear. Trimming cost V 6 bases and J 1 base, with 12 bases left between them. The germline V gene encodes CDR1 DFQATT and CDR2 SNEGSKA (reference sequence). This CDR3 spans 13 amino acids. CDR3 bases: TGCAGTGCCAACCCTCGGGGGAACACTGAAGCTTTCTTT. Translating gives CSANPRGNTEAFF.

This clonotype has only one observation. The junction does not match germline at one end; this may be a read error. The V and J genes are TRBV9 and TRBJ1-1; 9 nucleotides match TRBD1. The CDR3 sequence is 14 residues long. CDR1 and CDR2 from the germline V gene are SGDLS and YYNGEE. CDR3 sequence reads: CAGSLGQGNTEAFF. DNA for the CDR3: TGTGCCGGCAGCCTGGGACAGGGGAACACTGAAGCTTTCTTT.

This clonotype was seen repeatedly, ten times or more. This rearrangement joins TRBV10-3 to TRBJ1-4, with unresolved D. Germline-derived CDR1 and CDR2 are ENHRY and SYGVKD. V was trimmed by 5 bases and J by 3 bases, leaving 7 bases between them. The CDR3 totals 13 residues. In DNA form, the CDR3 reads TGTGCCATCAGTAGCCAGCCTAATGAAAAACTGTTTTTT. Protein: CAISSQPNEKLFF.

Comment on this clonotype: This may be a read error, as it is one base from a much larger clone. The gene calls are TRBV29-1 and TRBJ1-2; D is unresolved. V gave up 7 bases and J gave up 0 bases, with 9 bases separating them. CDR3 length: 12 amino acids. Germline-derived CDR1 and CDR2 are SQVTM and ANQGSEA. CDR3 nucleotides: TGCAGCGGTGATACTACTAACTATGGCTACACCTTC. Its protein product is CSGDTTNYGYTF.

The chain carries TRBV3-1 and TRBJ2-1, with D unresolved. The CDR3 is 14 residues long. Germline CDR1 is LGHDT and CDR2 is YNNKEL (reference sequence). Between the trimmed V and J ends, which lost 4 bases and 9 bases, there was a span of 16 bases. The chain's CDR3 is CASSPPRARPEQFF. The CDR3 coding sequence is TGTGCCAGCAGCCCCCCAAGGGCGAGGCCTGAGCAGTTCTTC.

This chain links TRBV2 with TRBJ2-3; TRBD1 aligns across 7 bases. Germline CDR1 is SNHLY and CDR2 is FYNNEI. Trimming took 6 bases from V and 2 from J; bases not matched to a gene: 5. The CDR3 runs to 14 residues. The CDR3 loop is CASRMTGITDTQYF. The CDR3 nucleotides are TGTGCCAGCAGGATGACAGGGATCACAGATACGCAGTATTTT.

This clonotype was counted a few times. The chain uses TRBV5-1 and TRBJ2-7; weak D call: TRBD1 (5 bases). The germline V gene encodes CDR1 SGHRS and CDR2 YFSETQ. This CDR3 has 15 amino acids. The V end was cut by 2 bases, the J end by 3 bases, with 15 bases between. The CDR3 DNA reads TGCGCCAGCAGCTTTAGGAGACAGCCACTCTACGAGCAGTACTTC. The encoded protein is CASSFRRQPLYEQYF. Supplemented by reference TRBV5-1 and TRBJ2-7, the full variable domain reads KAGVTQTPRYLIKTRGQQVTLSCSPISGHRSVSWYQQTPGQGLQFLFEYFSETQRNKGNFPGRFSGRQFSNSRSEMNVSTLELGDSALYLCASSFRRQPLYEQYFGPGTRLTVT.

There are many counts of this clonotype. This rearrangement joins TRBV5-1 to TRBJ2-3; D not certain. This CDR3 contains 15 residues. The germline gives CDR1 SGHRS, CDR2 YFSETQ. Trimming took 0 bases from V and 0 from J, leaving 8 bases between them. The DNA of the CDR3 is TGCGCCAGCAGCTTGGAGGGATATAGCACAGATACGCAGTATTTT. It codes for CASSLEGYSTDTQYF.

The chain couples TRBV18 to TRBJ1-5; no clear D. This CDR3 is built from 15 residues. CDR1 is KGHSH and CDR2 is LQKENI in the germline V gene. Trimming took 4 bases from V and 5 from J, leaving 15 bases between them. As DNA, the CDR3 is TGTGCCAGCTCACGAAAGGACGCTACAGATCAGCCCCAGCATTTT. Translation: CASSRKDATDQPQHF.

Concerning this clonotype: This may come from a read error, since a much larger clone is one base off. V gene TRBV12-3 or TRBV12-4 combines with J gene TRBJ2-7; D gene unclear. V lost 6 bases to trimming and J lost 7 bases, with 19 bases between them. This CDR3 spans 14 amino acids. The CDR3 spells CASSPSGPYNEQYF. CDR3 nucleotide sequence: TGTGCCAGCAGCCCTTCCGGACCCTACAATGAGCAGTACTTC.

The chain uses TRBV29-1 and TRBJ1-1; D gene ambiguous. This CDR3 has 13 amino acids. Trimming stripped 3 bases from V and 0 bases from J, with 8 bases between. Germline values: CDR1 SQVTM, CDR2 ANQGSEA. Here the CDR3 DNA reads TGCAGCGTTGATGGGGAAATGAACACTGAAGCTTTCTTT. Its protein is CSVDGEMNTEAFF.

The chain is built from TRBV12-5 and TRBJ2-7; 7 bases fit TRBD1. Germline assignment: CDR1 LGHNT and CDR2 FRNRAP. Trimming took 5 bases from V and 4 from J; bases not matched to a gene: 8. The length of the CDR3 is 14 residues. Here the CDR3 reads CASGNPDRAYEQYF. CDR3 coding DNA: TGTGCTAGTGGTAATCCCGACAGGGCTTACGAGCAGTACTTC.

This chain uses TRBV7-2 with TRBJ2-1; 7 nucleotides align to TRBD1. J lost 2 bases, V lost 5 bases, and 9 bases had no gene match. CDR3 length equals 16 residues. Germline-derived CDR1 and CDR2 are SGHTA and FQGNSA. The CDR3 DNA follows: TGTGCCAGCAGCCCTAAGGTAGGGGGCCCCTACAATGAGCAGTTCTTC. Protein: CASSPKVGGPYNEQFF.

This clonotype turned up a few times. The chain couples TRBV7-9 to TRBJ2-4; perhaps D is TRBD1 or TRBD2 (5 bases each). V was shortened by 5 bases and J by 1 base, with 15 bases between the two germline ends. Germline CDR1 reads SEHNR; CDR2 reads FQNEAQ (reference sequence). The CDR3 runs to 16 residues. CDR3 sequence (DNA): TGTGCCAGCAGCCCCTGGGGGAGTGAGGCCAAAAACATTCAGTACTTC. Its translation: CASSPWGSEAKNIQYF.

The rearrangement links TRBV7-9 to TRBJ2-6; D gene unclear. The CDR3 spans 17 residues. The germline gives CDR1 SEHNR, CDR2 FQNEAQ (reference sequence). Trimming left V 1 base short and J 4 bases short, with 14 bases between. In DNA form, the CDR3 reads TGTGCCAGCAGCTTAGTTGGTTTGGGCACCGGGGCCAACGTCCTGACTTTC. It translates to CASSLVGLGTGANVLTF.

The table lists this clonotype with many counts. The V call is TRBV20-1, the J call TRBJ2-5; weak D call: TRBD2 (6 bases). Germline CDR1 and CDR2: DFQATT and SNEGSKA (reference sequence). V was clipped by 3 bases and J by 5 bases, with 16 bases between them. The CDR3 has 14 residues. As DNA, the CDR3 is TGCAGTGCTAGGCCCGGGAGCGGCGCGGAGACCCAGTACTTC. Protein product: CSARPGSGAETQYF.

The V call is TRBV29-1, the J call TRBJ1-2, with D perhaps TRBD1 (5 bases). V was shortened by 5 bases and J by 5 bases, with 12 bases between the two germline ends. Germline CDR1 and CDR2: SQVTM and ANQGSEA. The CDR3 is 12 amino acids. CDR3 amino acids: CSVNRQGYGYTF. CDR3 DNA sequence: TGCAGCGTTAATCGGCAGGGTTATGGCTACACCTTC.

The V gene is TRBV5-1, the J gene TRBJ1-4; D perhaps matches TRBD1 (6 bases). Trimming took 4 bases from V and 4 from J, leaving 20 bases between them. Per germline, CDR1 SGHRS and CDR2 YFSETQ. The CDR3 covers 17 residues. CDR3 loop: CASSEGTFGPNNEKLFF. CDR3 coding DNA: TGCGCCAGCAGCGAGGGGACATTTGGACCCAATAATGAAAAACTGTTTTTT.

This clonotype was seen a handful of times. The chain carries TRBV20-1 and TRBJ2-1; 15 nucleotides line up with TRBD2. This CDR3 has 15 residues. The V and J ends lost 4 bases and 9 bases, in that order; junction bases with no gene match: 7. In germline, CDR1 is DFQATT, CDR2 SNEGSKA (reference sequence). The CDR3 reads CSAIWTSGRDGEQFF. The CDR3 nucleotides read TGCAGTGCTATATGGACTAGCGGGAGGGATGGTGAGCAGTTCTTC.

The V and J genes are TRBV7-2 and TRBJ2-1, with 10 bases fitting TRBD2. The CDR3 sequence is 16 residues long. Germline V CDR1 and CDR2: SGHTA, FQGNSA. V lost 6 bases and J lost 2; bases outside the gene matches: 7. The CDR3, as DNA: TGTGCCAGCAGGCGAGGGGGACTAGCGACCTACAATGAGCAGTTCTTC. It translates to CASRRGGLATYNEQFF. Full variable domain (missing parts from reference TRBV7-2 and TRBJ2-1): GAGVSQSPSNKVTEKGKDVELRCDPISGHTALYWYRQSLGQGLEFLIYFQGNSAPDKSGLPSDRFSAERTGGSVSTLTIQRTQQEDSAVYLCASRRGGLATYNEQFFGPGTRLTVL.

The chain combines TRBV20-1 with TRBJ1-2; TRBD1 agrees at 10 bases. The germline gives CDR1 DFQATT, CDR2 SNEGSKA (reference sequence). V lost 4 bases to trimming and J lost 4 bases; unmatched junction nucleotides: 6. This CDR3 comprises 14 residues. CDR3: CSATGTGDGYGYTF. CDR3 coding DNA: TGCAGTGCTACCGGGACAGGGGATGGCTATGGCTACACCTTC.

This clonotype has just a few counts. The chain carries TRBV10-3 and TRBJ2-7; TRBD1 matches at 8 bases. V lost 4 bases and J lost 4; bases outside the gene matches: 18. Per germline, CDR1 ENHRY and CDR2 SYGVKD. This CDR3 has 18 residues. DNA of the CDR3: TGTGCCATCAGTGGGACCGGACAGGGTAATAGAATGCGGTACGAGCAGTACTTC. Amino acid sequence: CAISGTGQGNRMRYEQYF.

The chain employs TRBV5-1 and TRBJ2-1; D is ambiguous. Trimming cost V 1 base and J 9 bases, with 11 bases left between them. CDR1 SGHRS and CDR2 YFSETQ come from the germline V gene. The CDR3 spans 13 residues. The CDR3 loop reads CASSLKVGGEQFF. The CDR3 DNA sequence: TGCGCCAGCAGCTTGAAAGTTGGCGGTGAGCAGTTCTTC.